The clone carrying this T cell receptor beta chain was seen more than once but under ten times. The source of the sample is a study of T-cell reconstitution after alpha-beta-depleted transplantation in children. CDR3 size: 10 residues. CDR1 is SEHNR, CDR2 FQNEAQ, per germline (reference sequence). Trimming removed 6 bases at V and 7 bases at J, with 6 bases between. Using unique molecular identifiers, the investigators prepared the TCRbeta library. TCRdb independently ran MiXCR on the PCR reads; one entry per CDR3 protein. This repertoire shows around 200,000 distinct CDR3 sequences, roughly a tenth found once; its top ten account for 6.2%.

The chain employs TRBV7-9 and TRBJ1-2; D is unclear. This receptor was obtained from a human donor who donated a stem cell graft to a child with acute lymphoblastic leukemia. Material: PBMCs from the stem cell graft donor, obtained from the stem cell graft. CDR3 DNA sequence: TGTGCCAGCAGTTCAGTTGGCTACACCTTC. Translation: CASSSVGYTF.